This T cell receptor beta chain was sequenced during a study of blood T cell repertoires in COVID-19. For the study at large: Both acute and convalescent COVID-19 samples were obtained from the United States, Italy and Spain.

With 9 bases removed from V and 4 bases from J, the gap between germline ends came to 9 bases. The CDR3 has 11 amino acids. Data came from immunoSEQ multiplex PCR; TCRdb stores just in-frame clones and leaves some out. The sample has 440,000 or so clones; 70% to 90% are singletons. The sequence came from a woman aged 40 to 50 with COVID-19, enrolled during active disease. The material sequenced was peripheral blood. The rearrangement uses TRBV12-3 or TRBV12-4 and TRBJ2-5; tentative D call: TRBD2 (6 bases). DNA for the CDR3: TGTGCCAGTAGGCGGGGAGAGACCCAGTACTTC. It yields the protein CASRRGETQYF.